This is a list of T cell receptor beta chains from one sample in a study of control samples from healthy donors and cancer patients. Sequencing used immunoSEQ multiplex PCR; TCRdb keeps in-frame clones, though not all of them. The table includes 100,000 to 150,000 clones, roughly 92% detected once. Sequencing was performed on blood. The source of these receptors is a man younger than 35 in good health. Both conserved end residues are part of each CDR3. A D gene is named only where the DNA matches it firmly. Some rows have no size entry. The others give once, few or many, or a class for an expanded clone.

>TRBJ2-7|-|TRBV27|TRBD2
TGTGCCAGCAGTCCCCCCAGGGCCTCTCGGACTAGCGGGGATGTTATCGACGAGCAGTACTTC
CASSPPRASRTSGDVIDEQYF
>TRBJ1-2|-|TRBV5-6|-
TGTGCCAGCAGCCTTGGAGGTTCGGGGGAGGCGGTCTATGGCTACACCTTC
CASSLGGSGEAVYGYTF
>TRBJ1-2|-|TRBV5-4|TRBD1
TGTGCCAGCAGCTTGGTGCGGGACAGGGGAGGCTACACCTTC
CASSLVRDRGGYTF
>TRBJ1-6|-|TRBV5-6|TRBD1
TGTGCCAGCAGCTCGACCGGGACAGGAAATTCACCCCTCCACTTT
CASSSTGTGNSPLHF
>TRBJ2-7|-|TRBV27|TRBD1
TGTGCCAGCAGGCTAAGGACAGGGTTCTACGAGCAGTACTTC
CASRLRTGFYEQYF
>TRBJ2-3|-|TRBV11-2|-
TGTGCCAGCAGCAAGAAGCTCTGGGGCTACACAGATACGCAGTATTTT
CASSKKLWGYTDTQYF
>TRBJ1-3|-|TRBV7-2|-
TGTGCCAGCAGCCCCCAGTCTTCTGGAAACACCATATATTTT
CASSPQSSGNTIYF
>TRBJ2-1|-|TRBV5-1|-
TGCGCCAGCAGCTTGGAGCCAGGGGGGTCTTACAATGAGCAGTTCTTC
CASSLEPGGSYNEQFF
>TRBJ2-7|-|TRBV19|TRBD1
TGTGCCAGTAGTATAGGGAACAGGGGAGAGGCCTACGAGCAGTACTTC
CASSIGNRGEAYEQYF
>TRBJ2-3|-|TRBV18|-
TGTGCCAGCTCACCACAGTCGGGGGCCAATACAGATACGCAGTATTTT
CASSPQSGANTDTQYF
>TRBJ1-1|once|TRBV3-1/TRBV3-2|-
TGTGCCAGCAGCCCCCGGGGAGGTCACGAGGACACTGAAGCTTTCTTT
CASSPRGGHEDTEAFF
>TRBJ1-2|-|TRBV20-1|-
TGCAGTGCTAGTCGGGGGATAGGCGGCTACACCTTC
CSASRGIGGYTF
>TRBJ1-1|-|TRBV10-1|-
TGCGCCAGCAGTGGGCAGGGGAACACTGAAGCTTTCTTT
CASSGQGNTEAFF
>TRBJ1-5|-|TRBV20-1|-
TGCAGTGCTAGTCCGGCACAGTATAATCAGCCCCAGCATTTT
CSASPAQYNQPQHF
>TRBJ1-5|-|TRBV2|-
TGTGCCATCAAAAAGGAAGGCAATCAGCCCCAGCATTTT
CAIKKEGNQPQHF
>TRBJ1-6|-|TRBV19|-
TGTGCCAGTAGTAGGGGGAGGACCAGGGACGATTCACCCCTCCACTTT
CASSRGRTRDDSPLHF
>TRBJ1-2|-|TRBV5-1|-
TGCGCCAGCAGCTTGGCTAGGACGGATTCGGGCTACACCTTC
CASSLARTDSGYTF
>TRBJ1-3|-|TRBV9|-
TGTGCCAGCAGCGTAGGGCAGGGGCGCGTCTCTGGAAACACCATATATTTT
CASSVGQGRVSGNTIYF
>TRBJ1-1|-|TRBV9|-
TGTGCCAGCAGCGTAGTCCCGGGAATGACTGAAGCTTTCTTT
CASSVVPGMTEAFF
>TRBJ2-7|-|TRBV7-2|-
TGTGCCAGCAGCCTATGGGACCGGGGAGAGCAGTACTTC
CASSLWDRGEQYF
>TRBJ2-2|-|TRBV19|-
TGTGCCAGTAGCCTGCAGGGAAACACCGGGGAGCTGTTTTTT
CASSLQGNTGELFF
>TRBJ2-1|-|TRBV7-9|TRBD2
TGTGCCAGCAGCTTGCTGGGAGCGGGGGAGTACAATGAGCAGTTCTTC
CASSLLGAGEYNEQFF
>TRBJ2-6|-|TRBV5-4|TRBD1
TGTGCCAGCAGCTTAGCGACAGGGGCTGGGGCCAACGTCCTGACTTTC
CASSLATGAGANVLTF
>TRBJ1-5|few|TRBV6-2/TRBV6-3|-
TGTGCCAGCAGTTACAGGGGGGAGAACAATCAGCCCCAGCATTTT
CASSYRGENNQPQHF
>TRBJ2-7|-|TRBV9|TRBD2
TGTGCCAGCAGCGCTGGGTCGTCACTAGCGGGCGAGCAGTACTTC
CASSAGSSLAGEQYF
>TRBJ1-2|-|TRBV5-4|-
TGTGCCAGCAGCTTGGATGCGGGGATCATCTATGGCTACACCTTC
CASSLDAGIIYGYTF
>TRBJ2-2|-|TRBV5-4|TRBD1
TGTGCCAGCAGCTTGAGACAGGGCGACGGGGAGCTGTTTTTT
CASSLRQGDGELFF
>TRBJ1-5|-|TRBV5-5|-
TGTGCCAGCAGCCGGCCACAGGGTTATAGCAATCAGCCCCAGCATTTT
CASSRPQGYSNQPQHF
>TRBJ1-2|-|TRBV14|-
TGTGCCAGCAGCCAAGTCAGGAACTATGGCTACACCTTC
CASSQVRNYGYTF
>TRBJ2-7|-|TRBV6-1|-
TGTGCCAGCAGTGAAGTTGGGGCCTACGAGCAGTACTTC
CASSEVGAYEQYF
>TRBJ2-5|-|TRBV3-1/TRBV3-2|TRBD2
TGTGCCAGCAGCCGACTAGCCCCCTCTCACCAAGAGACCCAGTACTTC
CASSRLAPSHQETQYF
>TRBJ2-7|-|TRBV15|-
TGTGCCACCAGCAGAGCCGGGCAGAATCTCTACGAGCAGTACTTC
CATSRAGQNLYEQYF
>TRBJ2-7|-|TRBV6-5|-
TGTGCCAGCAGACCCCCGAGCTCCTACGAGCAGTACTTC
CASRPPSSYEQYF
>TRBJ2-3|once|TRBV6-6|-
TGTGCCAGCAGTTACTTGAATACGCAGTATTTT
CASSYLNTQYF
>TRBJ2-5|-|TRBV6-1|TRBD1
TGTGCCAGCAGTGAAACACAGGGGGCCGGGGAGACCCAGTACTTC
CASSETQGAGETQYF
>TRBJ2-1|-|TRBV9|-
TGTGCCAGCAGCCCCTACAATGAGCAGTTCTTC
CASSPYNEQFF
>TRBJ1-2|-|TRBV19|TRBD1
TGTGCCAGTAGTATCGGCCAGGGGGGCGGCTACACCTTC
CASSIGQGGGYTF
>TRBJ1-5|-|TRBV6-6|-
TGTGCCAGCAGTTACTCCCCAAATCAGCCCCAGCATTTT
CASSYSPNQPQHF
>TRBJ2-5|-|TRBV7-9|TRBD2
TGTGCCAGCAGCTATGTGGGCGGGGGTACCCATGGGGAGACCCAGTACTTC
CASSYVGGGTHGETQYF
>TRBJ1-1|-|TRBV4-1|-
TGCGCCAGCAGCCGCAGTACGGTGAACACTGAAGCTTTCTTT
CASSRSTVNTEAFF
>TRBJ2-7|once|TRBV12-3/TRBV12-4|-
TGTGCCAGCAGTTCATCACAGGGTTGGGAGCAGTACTTC
CASSSSQGWEQYF
>TRBJ2-1|-|TRBV27|-
TGTGCCAGCGTCCCCGCAGTCGGAGTTCCCGCCTCCTACAATGAGCAGTTCTTC
CASVPAVGVPASYNEQFF
>TRBJ2-7|-|TRBV7-9|-
TGTGCCAGCAGCTTTCAGGGTGAGGACGAGCAGTACTTC
CASSFQGEDEQYF
>TRBJ1-1|few|TRBV2|TRBD1
TGTGCCTCTCTCGCAAGACCGGGACAGGGTCCTAATCGGGCTTTCTTT
CASLARPGQGPNRAFF
>TRBJ2-2|-|TRBV19|-
TGTGCCAGTAGGACTCATCAAGGGGGGCGAACCGGGGAGCTGTTTTTT
CASRTHQGGRTGELFF
>TRBJ1-5|-|TRBV3-1/TRBV3-2|TRBD1
TGTGCCAGCAGCCAGAACAGGGGCCCCAATCAGCCCCAGCATTTT
CASSQNRGPNQPQHF
>TRBJ2-2|-|TRBV9|-
TGTGCCAGCAGCGTTTGGTCGGCCGGGGAGCTGTTTTTT
CASSVWSAGELFF
>TRBJ2-7|-|TRBV10-3|-
TGTGCCATCAGTGAGTATGGGAATCCGGCCGAGCAGTACTTC
CAISEYGNPAEQYF
>TRBJ1-1|-|TRBV9|TRBD1
TGTGCCAGCAGGAGTACCTCCGGGACAGGGGAAGAGTACACTGAAGCTTTCTTT
CASRSTSGTGEEYTEAFF
>TRBJ2-7|-|TRBV27|TRBD1
TGTGCCAGCAGTTTAAAGTTTCAGGGGGACCTTAACTCCTACGAGCAGTACTTC
CASSLKFQGDLNSYEQYF
>TRBJ1-4|-|TRBV30|-
TGTGCCTGGACACAGGGTTATGAAAAACTGTTTTTT
CAWTQGYEKLFF
>TRBJ2-3|-|TRBV7-6|-
TGTGCCAGCAGCCCGTCGGGGACAATTAGCACAGATACGCAGTATTTT
CASSPSGTISTDTQYF
>TRBJ2-2|-|TRBV7-9|-
TGTGCCAGCAGCCGCGATCAAGGGGGAACCGGGGAGCTGTTTTTT
CASSRDQGGTGELFF